This passage covers 3 T cell receptor beta chains from one sample sequenced in a study of T cells in Graves' hyperthyroidism and ophthalmopathy. TCR beta CDR3 sequences were amplified from RNA transcripts. A first-round RT-PCR of the TCR CDR3 used the HTBI primer set. TCRdb independently ran MiXCR on the multiplex PCR reads; one entry per CDR3 protein. Of a few hundred thousand distinct CDR3 sequences in the sample, 15% to 18% are singletons; the top ten hold 13% to 15%. The sample comprised blood. Every receptor here comes from a woman between 18 and 30 years old with Graves' hyperthyroidism.

This clonotype was counted ten times or more. The chain is built from TRBV11-3 and TRBJ2-3; D is uncertain. CDR1 and CDR2 (germline): SGHNT, YENEEA. This CDR3 has 15 residues. V was clipped by 1 base and J by 0 bases, with 8 bases between them. This chain's CDR3 is CASSLGGVSTDTQYF. As DNA, the CDR3 is TGTGCCAGCAGCTTAGGCGGAGTCAGCACAGATACGCAGTATTTT.

This clonotype has only a few counts. The chain's CDR3 is CASSLYPSIEGAGANVLTF. The CDR3 region has the DNA TGTGCCAGCAGCTTATATCCCTCCATCGAGGGAGCTGGGGCCAACGTCCTGACTTTC. This sequence joins TRBV7-3 and TRBJ2-6; possibly TRBD2 for D (5 bases). The CDR3 is 19 residues long. Per the germline V gene, CDR1 is SGHTA and CDR2 is FQGTGA. V shed 2 bases and J shed 2 bases, with 19 bases lying between them.

The chain joins TRBV14 to TRBJ2-7; TRBD2 is a possible D gene (5 bases). V lost 0 bases and J lost 2, with 17 bases in between. Germline V gene sequence: CDR1 SGHDN, CDR2 FVKESK. The CDR3 covers 17 residues. This CDR3 is CASSQDRDREIPYEQYF. The CDR3 region has the DNA TGTGCCAGCAGCCAAGATCGGGATCGGGAAATCCCCTACGAGCAGTACTTC.